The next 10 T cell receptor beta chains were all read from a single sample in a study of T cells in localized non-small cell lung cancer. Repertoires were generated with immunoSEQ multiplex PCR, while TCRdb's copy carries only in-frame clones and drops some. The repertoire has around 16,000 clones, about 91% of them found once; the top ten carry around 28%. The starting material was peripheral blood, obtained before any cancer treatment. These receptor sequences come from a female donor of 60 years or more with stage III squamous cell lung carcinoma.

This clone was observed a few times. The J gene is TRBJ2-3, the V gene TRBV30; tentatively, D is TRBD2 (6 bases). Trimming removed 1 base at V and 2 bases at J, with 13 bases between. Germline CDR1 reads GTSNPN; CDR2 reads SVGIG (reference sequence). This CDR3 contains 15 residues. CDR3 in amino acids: CAWSGRDSDTDTQYF. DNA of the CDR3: TGTGCCTGGAGTGGGCGGGACTCCGACACAGATACGCAGTATTTT.

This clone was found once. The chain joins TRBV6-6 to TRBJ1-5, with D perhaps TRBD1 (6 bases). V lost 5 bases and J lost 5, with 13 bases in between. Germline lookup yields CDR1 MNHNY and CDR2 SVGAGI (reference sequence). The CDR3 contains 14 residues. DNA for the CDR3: TGTGCCAGCAGTAGACAGGTACCCTATCAGCCCCAGCATTTT. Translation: CASSRQVPYQPQHF.

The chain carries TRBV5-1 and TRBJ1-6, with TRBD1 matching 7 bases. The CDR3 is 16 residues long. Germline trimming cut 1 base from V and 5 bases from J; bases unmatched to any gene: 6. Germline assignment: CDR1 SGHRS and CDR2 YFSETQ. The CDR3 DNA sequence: TGCGCCAGCAGCTTGTCAGGGGGAACTAATAATTCACCCCTCCACTTT. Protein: CASSLSGGTNNSPLHF.

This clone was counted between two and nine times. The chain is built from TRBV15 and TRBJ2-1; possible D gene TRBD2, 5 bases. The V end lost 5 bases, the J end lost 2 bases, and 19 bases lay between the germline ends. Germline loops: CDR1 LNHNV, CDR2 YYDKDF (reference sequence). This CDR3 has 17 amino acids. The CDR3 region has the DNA TGTGCCACCAGCCTGAACTTCCAACTAGTAACCTACAATGAGCAGTTCTTC. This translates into CATSLNFQLVTYNEQFF.

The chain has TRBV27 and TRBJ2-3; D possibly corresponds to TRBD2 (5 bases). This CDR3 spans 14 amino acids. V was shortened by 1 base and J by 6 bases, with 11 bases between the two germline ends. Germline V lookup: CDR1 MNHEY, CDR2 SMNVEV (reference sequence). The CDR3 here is CASSLWRASDTQYF. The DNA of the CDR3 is TGTGCCAGCAGTTTATGGCGGGCATCCGATACGCAGTATTTT.

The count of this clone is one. The CDR3: CSVWTSGSNEQFF. The CDR3 DNA reads as TGCAGCGTTTGGACTAGCGGGAGCAATGAGCAGTTCTTC. This chain connects TRBV29-1 to TRBJ2-1, with TRBD2 matching 13 bases. In germline, CDR1 is SQVTM, CDR2 ANQGSEA. V trimming: 5 bases; J trimming: 6 bases; junction bases outside the gene matches: 1. The CDR3 totals 13 residues.

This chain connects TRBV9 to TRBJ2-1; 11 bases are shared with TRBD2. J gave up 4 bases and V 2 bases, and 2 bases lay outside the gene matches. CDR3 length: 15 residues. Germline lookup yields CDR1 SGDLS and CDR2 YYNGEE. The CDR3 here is CASSVTSGDYNEQFF. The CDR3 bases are TGTGCCAGCAGCGTGACTAGCGGGGATTACAATGAGCAGTTCTTC.

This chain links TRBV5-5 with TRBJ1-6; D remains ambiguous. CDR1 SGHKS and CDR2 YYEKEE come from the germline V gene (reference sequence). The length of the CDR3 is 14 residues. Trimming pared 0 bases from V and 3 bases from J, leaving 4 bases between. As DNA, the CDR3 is TGTGCCAGCAGCTTGGACGTCTATAATTCACCCCTCCACTTT. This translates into CASSLDVYNSPLHF.

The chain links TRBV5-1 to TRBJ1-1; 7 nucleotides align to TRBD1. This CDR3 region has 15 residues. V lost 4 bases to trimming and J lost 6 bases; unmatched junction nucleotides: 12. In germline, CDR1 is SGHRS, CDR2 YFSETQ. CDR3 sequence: CASSPLQGKISEAFF. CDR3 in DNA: TGCGCCAGCAGCCCACTACAGGGGAAGATCTCTGAAGCTTTCTTT.

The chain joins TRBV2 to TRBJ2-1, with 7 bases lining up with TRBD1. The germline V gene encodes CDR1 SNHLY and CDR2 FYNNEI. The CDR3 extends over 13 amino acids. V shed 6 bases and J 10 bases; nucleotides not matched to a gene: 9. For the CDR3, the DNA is TGTGCCAGCAGGATAACAGGGGTCGGCGAGCAGTTCTTC. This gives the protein CASRITGVGEQFF.